This T cell receptor (beta chain) originates from a study of blood T cell repertoires in COVID-19. Overall study: T cells, B-cell-depleted T cells, or PBMCs supplied cDNA or gDNA.

Germline CDR1 SGHDT, CDR2 YYEEEE. Trimming stripped 4 bases from V and 3 bases from J, with 14 bases between. The CDR3 has 14 amino acids. Method: immunoSEQ multiplex PCR; TCRdb's copy keeps in-frame clones and lacks some. The sample contains around 100,000 clones, 91% of which appear only once. Sequencing was performed on peripheral blood. The chain has TRBV5-6 and TRBJ2-7; D might be TRBD1 (6 bases). The TCR was taken from a middle-aged man with acute or convalescent COVID-19. CDR3 sequence: CASSRQGYGYEQYF. CDR3 in DNA: TGTGCCAGCAGCAGGCAGGGGTATGGCTACGAGCAGTACTTC.